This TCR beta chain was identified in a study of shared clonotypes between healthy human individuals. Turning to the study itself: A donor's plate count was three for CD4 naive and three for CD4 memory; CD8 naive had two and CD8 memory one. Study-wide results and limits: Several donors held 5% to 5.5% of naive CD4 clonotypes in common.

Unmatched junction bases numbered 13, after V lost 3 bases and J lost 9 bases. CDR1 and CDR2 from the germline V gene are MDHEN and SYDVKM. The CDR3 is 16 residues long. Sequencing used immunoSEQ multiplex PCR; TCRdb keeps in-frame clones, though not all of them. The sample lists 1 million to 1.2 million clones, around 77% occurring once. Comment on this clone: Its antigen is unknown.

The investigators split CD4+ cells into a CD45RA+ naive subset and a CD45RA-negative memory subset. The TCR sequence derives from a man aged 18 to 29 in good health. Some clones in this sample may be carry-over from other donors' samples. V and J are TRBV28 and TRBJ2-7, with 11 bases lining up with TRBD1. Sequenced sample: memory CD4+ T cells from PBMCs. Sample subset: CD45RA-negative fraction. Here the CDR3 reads CASSFLPGQGESGQYF. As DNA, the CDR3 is TGTGCCAGCAGTTTCCTTCCGGGACAGGGGGAGTCGGGGCAGTACTTC.